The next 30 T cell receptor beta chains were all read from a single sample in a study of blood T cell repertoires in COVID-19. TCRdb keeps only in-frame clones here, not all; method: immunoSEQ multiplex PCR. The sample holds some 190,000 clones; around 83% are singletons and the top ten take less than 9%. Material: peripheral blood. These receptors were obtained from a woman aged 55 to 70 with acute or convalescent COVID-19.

The CDR3 DNA reads as TGCGCCAGCAGCTTGGACGGGAACTACGAGCAGTACGTC. Amino acid sequence: CASSLDGNYEQYV. The V gene is TRBV5-1, the J gene TRBJ2-7, with D perhaps TRBD2 (5 bases). This CDR3 spans 13 amino acids. Trimming took 0 bases from V and 3 from J, leaving 7 bases between them. The germline V gene has CDR1 SGHRS and CDR2 YFSETQ.

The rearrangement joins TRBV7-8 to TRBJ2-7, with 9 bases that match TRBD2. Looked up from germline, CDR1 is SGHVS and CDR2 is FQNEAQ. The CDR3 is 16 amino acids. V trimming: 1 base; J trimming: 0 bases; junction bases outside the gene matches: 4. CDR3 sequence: CASSLEVSGSSYEQYF. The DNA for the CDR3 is TGTGCCAGCAGCTTAGAGGTTAGCGGGAGCTCCTACGAGCAGTACTTC.

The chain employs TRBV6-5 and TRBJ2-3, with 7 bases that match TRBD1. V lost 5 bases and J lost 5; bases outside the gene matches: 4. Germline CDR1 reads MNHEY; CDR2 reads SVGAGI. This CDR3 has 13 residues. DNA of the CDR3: TGTGCCAGCAGTCCTACAGGGGTAGATACGCAGTATTTT. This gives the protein CASSPTGVDTQYF.

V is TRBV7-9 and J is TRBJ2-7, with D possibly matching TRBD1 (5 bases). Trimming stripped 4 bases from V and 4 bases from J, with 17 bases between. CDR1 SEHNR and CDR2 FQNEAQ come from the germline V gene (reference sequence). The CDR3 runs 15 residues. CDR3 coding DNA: TGTGCCAGCAGCTCCACCCTCTCCAGGGTATACGAGCAGTACTTC. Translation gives CASSSTLSRVYEQYF.

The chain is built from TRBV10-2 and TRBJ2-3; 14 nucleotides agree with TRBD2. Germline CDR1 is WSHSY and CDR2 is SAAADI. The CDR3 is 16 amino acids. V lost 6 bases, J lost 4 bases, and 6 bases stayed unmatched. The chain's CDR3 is CASRGLAGEGADTQYF. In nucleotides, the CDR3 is TGCGCCAGCAGGGGACTAGCGGGAGAGGGGGCAGATACGCAGTATTTT.

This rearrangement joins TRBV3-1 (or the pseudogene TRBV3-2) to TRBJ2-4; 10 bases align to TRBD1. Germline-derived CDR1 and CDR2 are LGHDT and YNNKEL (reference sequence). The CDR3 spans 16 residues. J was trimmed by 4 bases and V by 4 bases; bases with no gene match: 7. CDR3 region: CASSPWGQGNKNIQYF. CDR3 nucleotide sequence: TGTGCCAGCAGCCCCTGGGGACAGGGGAATAAAAACATTCAGTACTTC.

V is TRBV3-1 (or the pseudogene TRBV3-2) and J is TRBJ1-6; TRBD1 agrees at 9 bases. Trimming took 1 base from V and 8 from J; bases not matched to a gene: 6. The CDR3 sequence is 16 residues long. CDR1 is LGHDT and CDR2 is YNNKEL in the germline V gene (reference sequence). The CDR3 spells CASSQGTGDLDSPLHF. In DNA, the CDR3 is TGTGCCAGCAGCCAAGGGACAGGGGATTTGGATTCACCCCTCCACTTT.

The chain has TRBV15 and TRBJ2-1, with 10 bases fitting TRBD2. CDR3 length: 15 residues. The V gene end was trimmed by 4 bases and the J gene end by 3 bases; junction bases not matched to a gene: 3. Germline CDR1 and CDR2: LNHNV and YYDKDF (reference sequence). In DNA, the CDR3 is TGTGCCACCAGCAACCTAGCGGGAGTCTACAATGAGCAGTTCTTC. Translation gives CATSNLAGVYNEQFF.

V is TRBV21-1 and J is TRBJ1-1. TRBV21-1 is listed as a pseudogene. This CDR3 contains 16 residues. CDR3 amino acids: CASSPPGTPRGTEAFF. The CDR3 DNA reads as TGTGCCAGCAGCCCCCCAGGCACCCCGCGGGGGACTGAAGCTTTCTTT.

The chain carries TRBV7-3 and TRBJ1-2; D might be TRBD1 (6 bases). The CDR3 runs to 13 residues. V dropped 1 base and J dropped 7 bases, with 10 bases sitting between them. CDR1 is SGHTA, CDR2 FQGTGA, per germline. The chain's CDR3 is CASSLSQGSGYTF. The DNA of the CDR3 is TGTGCCAGCAGCTTAAGCCAGGGGAGTGGCTACACCTTC.

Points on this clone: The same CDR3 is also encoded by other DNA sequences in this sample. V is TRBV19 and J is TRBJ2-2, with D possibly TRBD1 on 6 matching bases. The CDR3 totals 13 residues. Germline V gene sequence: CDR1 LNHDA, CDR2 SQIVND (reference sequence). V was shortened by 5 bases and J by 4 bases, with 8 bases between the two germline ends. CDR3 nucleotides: TGTGCCAGTAGTGTACAGGGCACCGGGGAGCTGTTTTTT. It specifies CASSVQGTGELFF.

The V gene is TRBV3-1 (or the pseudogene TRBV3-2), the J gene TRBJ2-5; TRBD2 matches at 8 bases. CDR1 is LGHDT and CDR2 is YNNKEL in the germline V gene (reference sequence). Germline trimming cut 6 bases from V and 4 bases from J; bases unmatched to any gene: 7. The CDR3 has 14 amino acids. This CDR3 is CASSPSGSRETQYF. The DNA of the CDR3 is TGTGCCAGCAGTCCCAGCGGGAGTCGAGAGACCCAGTACTTC.

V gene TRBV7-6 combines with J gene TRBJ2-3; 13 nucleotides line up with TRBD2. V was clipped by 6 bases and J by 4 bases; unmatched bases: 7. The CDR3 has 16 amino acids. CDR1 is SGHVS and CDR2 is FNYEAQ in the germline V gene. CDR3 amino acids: CASRPGTSGIPDTQYF. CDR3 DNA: TGTGCCAGCAGACCCGGGACTAGCGGGATCCCAGATACGCAGTATTTT.

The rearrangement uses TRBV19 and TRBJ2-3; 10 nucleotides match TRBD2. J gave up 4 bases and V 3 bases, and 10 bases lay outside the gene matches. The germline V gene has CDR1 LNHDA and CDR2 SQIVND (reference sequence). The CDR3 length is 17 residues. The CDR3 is CASSIRWLAGVADTQYF. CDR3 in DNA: TGTGCCAGTAGTATCAGGTGGCTAGCGGGAGTCGCAGATACGCAGTATTTT.

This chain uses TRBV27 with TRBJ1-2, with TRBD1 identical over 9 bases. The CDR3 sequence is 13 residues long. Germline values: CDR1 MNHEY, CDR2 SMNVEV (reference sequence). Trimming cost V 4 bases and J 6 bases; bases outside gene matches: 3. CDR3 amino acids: CASSSQGAHGYTF. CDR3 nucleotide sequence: TGTGCCAGCAGTTCACAGGGGGCTCATGGCTACACCTTC.

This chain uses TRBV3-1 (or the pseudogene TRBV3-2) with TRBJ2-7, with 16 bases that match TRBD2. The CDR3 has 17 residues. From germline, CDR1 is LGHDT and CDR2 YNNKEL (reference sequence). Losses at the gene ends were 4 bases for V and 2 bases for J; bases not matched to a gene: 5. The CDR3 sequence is CASSRSGTSGRAYEQYF. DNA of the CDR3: TGTGCCAGCAGCCGCTCCGGGACTAGCGGGAGGGCCTACGAGCAGTACTTC.

CDR3 protein: CASSAGTGGNQPQHF. The DNA of the CDR3 is TGTGCCAGCAGCGCCGGGACAGGGGGCAATCAGCCCCAGCATTTT. The chain has TRBV27 and TRBJ1-5; TRBD1 matches at 10 bases. The junction had 4 bases not matched to a gene; V was cut back by 6 bases and J by 2 bases. The length of the CDR3 is 15 residues. CDR1 MNHEY and CDR2 SMNVEV come from the germline V gene (reference sequence).

The CDR3 DNA reads TGCGCCAGCAATCGGGGTACAGATACGCAGTATTTT. This sequence encodes CASNRGTDTQYF. This chain connects TRBV5-1 to TRBJ2-3; possible D gene TRBD2, 5 bases. Looked up from germline, CDR1 is SGHRS and CDR2 is YFSETQ. This CDR3 contains 12 residues. Trimming stripped 6 bases from V and 3 bases from J, with 8 bases between.

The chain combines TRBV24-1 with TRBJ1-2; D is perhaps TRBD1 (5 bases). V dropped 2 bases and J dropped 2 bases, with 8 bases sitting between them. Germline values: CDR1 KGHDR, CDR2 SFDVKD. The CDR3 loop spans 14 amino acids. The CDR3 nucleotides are TGTGCCACCAGTGATTCAGCAGGGAACTATGGCTACACCTTC. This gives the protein CATSDSAGNYGYTF.

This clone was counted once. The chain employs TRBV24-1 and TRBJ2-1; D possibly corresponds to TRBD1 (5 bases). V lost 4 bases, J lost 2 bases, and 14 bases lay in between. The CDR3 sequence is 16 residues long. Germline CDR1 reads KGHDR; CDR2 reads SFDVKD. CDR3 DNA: TGTGCCACCAGTGACGCCAGGGATCGCGCCTACAATGAGCAGTTCTTC. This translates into CATSDARDRAYNEQFF.

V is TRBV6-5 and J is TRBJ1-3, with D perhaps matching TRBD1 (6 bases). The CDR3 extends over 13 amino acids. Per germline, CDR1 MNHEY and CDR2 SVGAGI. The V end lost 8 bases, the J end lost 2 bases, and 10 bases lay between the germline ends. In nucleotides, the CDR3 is TGTGCCAGCCTACAGGGAACTGGAAACACCATATATTTT. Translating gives CASLQGTGNTIYF.

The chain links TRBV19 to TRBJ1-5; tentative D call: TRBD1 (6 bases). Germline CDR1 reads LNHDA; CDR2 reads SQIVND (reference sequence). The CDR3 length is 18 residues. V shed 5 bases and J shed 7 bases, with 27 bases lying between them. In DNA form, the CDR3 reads TGTGCCAGTAGTTCCACCCGTCCCTCCTCGGGACAAATACAGCCCCAGCATTTT. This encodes CASSSTRPSSGQIQPQHF. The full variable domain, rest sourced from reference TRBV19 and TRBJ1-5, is DGGITQSPKYLFRKEGQNVTLSCEQNLNHDAMYWYRQDPGQGLRLIYYSQIVNDFQKGDIAEGYSVSREKKESFPLTVTSAQKNPTAFYLCASSSTRPSSGQIQPQHFGDGTRLSIL.

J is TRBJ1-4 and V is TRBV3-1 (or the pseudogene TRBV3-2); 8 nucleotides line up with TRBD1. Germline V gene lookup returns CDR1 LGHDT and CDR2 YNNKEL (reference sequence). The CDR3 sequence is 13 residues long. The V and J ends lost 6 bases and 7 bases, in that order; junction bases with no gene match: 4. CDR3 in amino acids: CASRPGGGEKLFF. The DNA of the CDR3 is TGTGCCAGCAGACCAGGGGGCGGTGAAAAACTGTTTTTT.

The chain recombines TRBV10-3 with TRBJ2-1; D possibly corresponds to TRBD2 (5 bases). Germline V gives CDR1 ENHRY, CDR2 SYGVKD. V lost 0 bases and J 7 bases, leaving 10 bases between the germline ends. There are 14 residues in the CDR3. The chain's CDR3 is CAISESALGNEQFF. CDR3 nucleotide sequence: TGTGCCATCAGTGAGTCCGCACTAGGGAATGAGCAGTTCTTC.

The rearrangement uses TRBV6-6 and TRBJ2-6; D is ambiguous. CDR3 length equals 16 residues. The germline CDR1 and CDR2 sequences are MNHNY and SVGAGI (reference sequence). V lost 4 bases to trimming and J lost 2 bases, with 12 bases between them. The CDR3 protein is CASSLHGLAGANVLTF. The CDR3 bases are TGTGCCAGCAGTTTACATGGGCTGGCTGGGGCCAACGTCCTGACTTTC.

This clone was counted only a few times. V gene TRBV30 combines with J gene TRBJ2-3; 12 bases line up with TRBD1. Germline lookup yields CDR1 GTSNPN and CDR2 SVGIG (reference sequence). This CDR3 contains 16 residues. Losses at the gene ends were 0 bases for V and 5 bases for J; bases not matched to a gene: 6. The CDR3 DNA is TGTGCCTGGAGTGTAATGGGACAGGGGGCTGGAGATACGCAGTATTTT. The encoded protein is CAWSVMGQGAGDTQYF.

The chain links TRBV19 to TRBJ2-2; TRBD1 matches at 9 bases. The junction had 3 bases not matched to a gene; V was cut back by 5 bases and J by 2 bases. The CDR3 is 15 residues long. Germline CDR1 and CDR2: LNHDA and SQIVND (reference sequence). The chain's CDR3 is CASSWGQGNTGELFF. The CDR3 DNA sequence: TGTGCCAGTAGTTGGGGACAGGGTAACACCGGGGAGCTGTTTTTT.

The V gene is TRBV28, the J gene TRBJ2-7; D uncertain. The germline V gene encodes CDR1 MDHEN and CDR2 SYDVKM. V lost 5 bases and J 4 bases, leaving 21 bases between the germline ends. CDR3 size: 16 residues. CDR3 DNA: TGTGCCAGCAGTCCCCGAGGTGGAAGCACCCTATACGAGCAGTACGTC. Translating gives CASSPRGGSTLYEQYV.

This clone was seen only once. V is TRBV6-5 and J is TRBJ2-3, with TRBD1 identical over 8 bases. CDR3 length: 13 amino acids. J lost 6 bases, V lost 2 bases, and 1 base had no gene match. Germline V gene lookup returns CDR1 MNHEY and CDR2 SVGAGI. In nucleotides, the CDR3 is TGTGCCAGCAGTTACCAGGGGGCGGATACGCAGTATTTT. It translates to CASSYQGADTQYF.

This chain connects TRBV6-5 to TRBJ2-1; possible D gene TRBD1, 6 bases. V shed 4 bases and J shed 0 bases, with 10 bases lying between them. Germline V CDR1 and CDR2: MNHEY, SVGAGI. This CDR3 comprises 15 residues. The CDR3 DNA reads TGTGCCAGCAGTTTGGACAGACGCTCCTACAATGAGCAGTTCTTC. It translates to CASSLDRRSYNEQFF.